These 24 T cell receptor beta chains were sequenced from one sample in a study of shared clonotypes between healthy human individuals (dated by TCRdb to 2019 to 2021). CD8 naive samples were obtained by positive selection for CCR7 among CD45RO-negative cells, yielding a CD45RA+CCR7+ population from which TemRA cells were excluded. Library creation used the immunoSEQ multiplex PCR assay. TCRdb took over this immuneACCESS table, retaining in-frame rearrangements with V and J assigned. Such tables are incomplete; in checked studies, under half of the missing clones stem from an unresolved V gene, and the remainder is unexplained. Within this sample are roughly 2.1 million clones, with roughly 91% of them counted one time only. The ten largest account for 1.5% to 2% of the sample. The sequencing sample was made of naive CD8+ T cells from PBMCs. The sample's cell subset or site, from its label and the paper: CD45RA+CCR7+. The receptors were gathered from a man between 18 and 35 years old in good health. Some clones in this sample may be carry-over from other donors' samples.

This chain connects TRBV5-4 to TRBJ1-1, with TRBD1 identical over 7 bases. The CDR3 consists of 13 residues. V trimming: 4 bases; J trimming: 8 bases; junction bases outside the gene matches: 8. Germline CDR1 reads SGHNT; CDR2 reads YYREEE (reference sequence). The CDR3: CASSPTTGREAFF. For the CDR3, the DNA is TGTGCCAGCAGCCCGACGACAGGGAGAGAAGCTTTCTTT.

V usage is TRBV30 and J usage is TRBJ2-3, with a weak D call TRBD2 (6 bases). Trimming took 2 bases from V and 1 from J, leaving 10 bases between them. The CDR3 extends over 14 amino acids. In germline, CDR1 is GTSNPN, CDR2 SVGIG (reference sequence). The CDR3 coding sequence is TGTGCCTGGAGTCCTGGAGGGGGCACAGATACGCAGTATTTT. This encodes CAWSPGGGTDTQYF.

The chain combines TRBV4-1 with TRBJ2-7; D remains ambiguous. The length of the CDR3 is 17 residues. Trimming shortened V by 6 bases and J by 1 base, and 22 bases separated the two germline ends. Germline V gene sequence: CDR1 MGHRA, CDR2 YSYEKL. The chain's CDR3 is CASRRDVRPTISYEQYF. The DNA for the CDR3 is TGCGCCAGCAGACGAGATGTTAGACCCACGATATCCTACGAGCAGTACTTC.

The chain links TRBV9 to TRBJ2-5, with D perhaps TRBD2 (5 bases). The CDR3 has 14 residues. The V and J ends lost 3 bases and 4 bases respectively, with 13 bases between them. The germline V gene has CDR1 SGDLS and CDR2 YYNGEE. The chain's CDR3 is CASSGGGVSETQYF. The CDR3 nucleotides are TGTGCCAGCAGCGGAGGAGGCGTGTCAGAGACCCAGTACTTC.

The rearrangement joins TRBV7-9 to TRBJ1-2; the D gene is possibly TRBD1 (5 bases). CDR3 size: 13 residues. V was shortened by 0 bases and J by 7 bases, with 9 bases between the two germline ends. CDR1 is SEHNR, CDR2 FQNEAQ, per germline (reference sequence). The CDR3 DNA reads TGTGCCAGCAGCTTAGCCGGGGCCTTTGGCTACACCTTC. It encodes CASSLAGAFGYTF. Combining the CDR3 with reference TRBV7-9 and TRBJ1-2 gives the whole variable domain DTGVSQNPRHKITKRGQNVTFRCDPISEHNRLYWYRQTLGQGPEFLTYFQNEAQLEKSRLLSDRFSAERPKGSFSTLEIQRTEQGDSAMYLCASSLAGAFGYTFGSGTRLTVV.

The gene calls are TRBV5-6 and TRBJ2-7; no clear D. The CDR3 runs to 13 residues. Trimming took 0 bases from V and 1 from J, leaving 5 bases between them. The germline gives CDR1 SGHDT, CDR2 YYEEEE. The CDR3 sequence: CASSLAMSYEQYF. The DNA for the CDR3 is TGTGCCAGCAGCTTGGCCATGTCCTACGAGCAGTACTTC.

The table lists this clone with a count of one. CDR3 bases: TGTGCCAGCAGCTATGGACAGGGGTGGGACGAGCAGTACTTC. It codes for CASSYGQGWDEQYF. The chain links TRBV5-5 to TRBJ2-7; 9 bases align to TRBD1. This CDR3 is built from 14 residues. Germline V lookup: CDR1 SGHKS, CDR2 YYEKEE (reference sequence). With V trimmed by 3 bases and J by 5 bases, 6 bases remained unmatched.

V gene TRBV6-5 combines with J gene TRBJ2-7, with D perhaps matching TRBD2 (6 bases). The CDR3 has 15 amino acids. V was clipped by 8 bases and J by 2 bases, with 19 bases between them. CDR1 and CDR2 from the germline V gene are MNHEY and SVGAGI. CDR3 sequence (DNA): TGTGCCAGCGGAATAGGGCGCGGGGAAACCTACGAGCAGTACTTC. Its translation is CASGIGRGETYEQYF.

As for this clone: The junction shows a germline mismatch at one end, possibly a read error. The same CDR3 arises from other DNA sequences in this sample as well. The chain combines TRBV10-3 with TRBJ2-7; weak D call: TRBD1 (6 bases). CDR1 and CDR2 (germline): ENHRY, SYGVKD. This CDR3 region has 16 residues. Here the CDR3 reads CAISESGASFTYEQYF. The CDR3 DNA follows: TGTGCCATCAGTGAGTCGGGGGCTAGTTTTACCTACGAGCAGTATTTC.

V usage is TRBV9 and J usage is TRBJ1-2; D is unclear. There are 13 residues in the CDR3. Per the germline V gene, CDR1 is SGDLS and CDR2 is YYNGEE. V was trimmed by 0 bases and J by 6 bases, leaving 9 bases between them. CDR3 region: CASSVAGSHGYTF. In nucleotides, the CDR3 is TGTGCCAGCAGCGTAGCTGGCAGTCATGGCTACACCTTC.

The V gene is TRBV4-1, the J gene TRBJ1-1, with a possible D match to TRBD1 (6 bases). This CDR3 is 15 amino acids long. Germline loops: CDR1 MGHRA, CDR2 YSYEKL. V was trimmed by 1 base and J by 10 bases, leaving 19 bases between them. The CDR3 coding sequence is TGCGCCAGCAGCCAAGTGTACCCAGGGGACGTTGGAGCTTTCTTT. Translated, it gives CASSQVYPGDVGAFF.

V usage is TRBV5-1 and J usage is TRBJ1-1; D not resolved. V was trimmed by 4 bases and J by 1 base, leaving 11 bases between them. The germline V gene has CDR1 SGHRS and CDR2 YFSETQ. The length of the CDR3 is 14 residues. The CDR3 sequence: CASSRMAENTEAFF. The CDR3 coding sequence is TGCGCCAGCAGCCGCATGGCAGAGAACACTGAAGCTTTCTTT. Together with reference TRBV5-1 and TRBJ1-1, the CDR3 gives the full variable domain: KAGVTQTPRYLIKTRGQQVTLSCSPISGHRSVSWYQQTPGQGLQFLFEYFSETQRNKGNFPGRFSGRQFSNSRSEMNVSTLELGDSALYLCASSRMAENTEAFFGQGTRLTVV.

The V gene is TRBV27, the J gene TRBJ2-6; either TRBD1 or TRBD2 may supply D (5 bases each). This CDR3 is built from 17 residues. V was shortened by 2 bases and J by 1 base, with 12 bases between the two germline ends. Per the germline V gene, CDR1 is MNHEY and CDR2 is SMNVEV (reference sequence). CDR3 in DNA: TGTGCCAGCAGTTTAGGGGCAGAGGGATCTGGGGCCAACGTCCTGACTTTC. It yields the protein CASSLGAEGSGANVLTF.

The chain employs TRBV10-2 and TRBJ2-7, with 11 bases fitting TRBD2. Germline trimming cut 6 bases from V and 7 bases from J; bases unmatched to any gene: 11. Germline CDR1 reads WSHSY; CDR2 reads SAAADI. This CDR3 spans 15 amino acids. CDR3 loop: CASSTASGRFDEQYF. The CDR3 DNA sequence: TGCGCCAGCAGCACAGCTAGCGGGAGGTTCGATGAGCAGTACTTC.

V and J are TRBV27 and TRBJ2-7; a possible D gene is TRBD1 (5 bases). There are 14 residues in the CDR3. Between the trimmed V and J ends, which lost 5 bases and 0 bases, there was a span of 11 bases. CDR1 is MNHEY and CDR2 is SMNVEV in the germline V gene (reference sequence). This chain's CDR3 is CASSEGQLSYEQYF. In DNA, the CDR3 is TGTGCCAGCAGTGAAGGACAACTCTCCTACGAGCAGTACTTC.

The rearrangement links TRBV6-1 to TRBJ1-5; D not certain. V was pared by 3 bases and J by 3 bases, with 15 bases between. The CDR3 is 16 residues long. Germline V gene lookup returns CDR1 MNHNS and CDR2 SASEGT. DNA of the CDR3: TGTGCCAGCAGTGAGTGGGGTCGGATGGTCAATCAGCCCCAGCATTTT. Translation: CASSEWGRMVNQPQHF.

The J gene is TRBJ1-2, the V gene TRBV7-3; D not certain. Trimming shortened V by 1 base and J by 8 bases, and 8 bases separated the two germline ends. Germline lookup yields CDR1 SGHTA and CDR2 FQGTGA. This CDR3 has 12 residues. CDR3 sequence reads: CASSLSPGGYTF. In DNA, the CDR3 is TGTGCCAGCAGCTTAAGCCCGGGGGGCTACACCTTC.

J is TRBJ1-2 and V is TRBV12-5, with a weak D call TRBD1 (5 bases). The CDR3 extends over 14 amino acids. Trimming pared 1 base from V and 4 bases from J, leaving 10 bases between. CDR1 LGHNT and CDR2 FRNRAP come from the germline V gene. CDR3 in DNA: TGTGCTAGTGGTTTGGCCAGACAGCCCTATGGCTACACCTTC. Translating gives CASGLARQPYGYTF.

This clone has a single count. The gene calls are TRBV28 and TRBJ2-7; TRBD2 matches 7 bases. This CDR3 contains 18 residues. CDR1 MDHEN and CDR2 SYDVKM come from the germline V gene. Trimming at V came to 2 bases and at J to 3 bases, leaving 16 bases not matched to a gene. Written as DNA, the CDR3 is TGTGCCAGCAGTTTAGTGTCTGGCGCCTCGGGGGGTGTCTACGAGCAGTACTTC. Amino acid sequence: CASSLVSGASGGVYEQYF.

V usage is TRBV6-6 and J usage is TRBJ1-1; D gene unclear. This CDR3 is 14 amino acids long. With 2 bases removed from V and 2 bases from J, the gap between germline ends came to 9 bases. Germline-derived CDR1 and CDR2 are MNHNY and SVGAGI (reference sequence). The CDR3 reads CASSYVGRNTEAFF. In DNA, the CDR3 is TGTGCCAGCAGTTACGTGGGCAGAAACACTGAAGCTTTCTTT.

This clone was recorded once. The rearrangement joins TRBV29-1 to TRBJ2-3, with D possibly being TRBD2 (6 bases). The CDR3 is 16 amino acids. Trimming cost V 6 bases and J 4 bases, with 23 bases left between them. CDR1 and CDR2 from the germline V gene are SQVTM and ANQGSEA. The CDR3 DNA follows: TGCAGCGTCCCCCAAGGGACTTTCAACCCCCCAGATACGCAGTATTTT. As protein: CSVPQGTFNPPDTQYF.

The chain recombines TRBV27 with TRBJ1-2, with 9 bases lining up with TRBD1. Germline V gene data show CDR1 as MNHEY and CDR2 as SMNVEV (reference sequence). V gave up 7 bases and J gave up 6 bases; unmatched junction bases: 12. The CDR3 covers 15 residues. Here the CDR3 reads CASNPARDREDGYTF. The CDR3 coding sequence is TGTGCCAGCAATCCGGCCCGGGACAGGGAAGATGGCTACACCTTC.

This chain uses TRBV7-9 with TRBJ1-4, with 7 positions matching TRBD1. The J segment lost 7 bases and the V segment lost 5 bases, leaving 10 bases of the junction unmatched. CDR1 SEHNR and CDR2 FQNEAQ come from the germline V gene (reference sequence). The CDR3 extends over 15 amino acids. CDR3 loop: CASSLSGGRIEKLFF. The CDR3 bases are TGTGCCAGCAGCCTCTCAGGGGGTAGAATTGAAAAACTGTTTTTT.

The chain is built from TRBV28 and TRBJ1-2, with TRBD1 matching over 8 bases. The CDR3 has 14 residues. Per the germline V gene, CDR1 is MDHEN and CDR2 is SYDVKM. V trimming: 8 bases; J trimming: 5 bases; junction bases outside the gene matches: 10. CDR3 nucleotide sequence: TGTGCCAGCGGAGAGCAGGGGGCAGGATATGGCTACACCTTC. This encodes CASGEQGAGYGYTF.